This T cell receptor (beta chain) was sequenced in a study of identical twins. The CDR3 extends over 13 amino acids. Germline V gene lookup returns CDR1 SQVTM and CDR2 ANQGSEA. V was cut by 7 bases and J by 2 bases, with 15 bases left in between. This clonotype was recorded many times. MiXCR, applied by TCRdb to the 5' RACE reads, yields one record per CDR3 protein. The sample records under 300,000 distinct CDR3 sequences, 5.5% to 7.5% being singletons. This sample also belongs to another study, concerning T cells expressing NK-cell markers.

The rearrangement uses TRBV29-1 and TRBJ2-7; D might be TRBD1 (5 bases). Sequencing was done on a sample of CD8+ T cells sorted from blood. The sequence came from a woman in her late teens or twenties in good health. Here the CDR3 reads CSAVPTETYEQYF. Written as DNA, the CDR3 is TGCAGCGCGGTCCCGACAGAAACCTACGAGCAGTACTTC.